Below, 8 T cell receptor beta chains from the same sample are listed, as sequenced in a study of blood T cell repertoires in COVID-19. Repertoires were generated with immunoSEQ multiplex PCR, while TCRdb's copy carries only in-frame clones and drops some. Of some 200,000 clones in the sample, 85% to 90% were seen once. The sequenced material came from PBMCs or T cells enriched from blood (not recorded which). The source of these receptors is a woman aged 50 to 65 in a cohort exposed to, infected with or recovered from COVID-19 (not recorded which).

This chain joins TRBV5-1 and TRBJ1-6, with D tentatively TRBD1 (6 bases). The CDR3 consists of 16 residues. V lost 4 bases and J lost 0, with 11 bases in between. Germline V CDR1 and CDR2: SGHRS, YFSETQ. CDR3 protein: CASSPGQSSYNSPLHF. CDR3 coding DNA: TGCGCCAGCAGCCCCGGACAGAGCTCCTATAATTCACCCCTCCACTTT.

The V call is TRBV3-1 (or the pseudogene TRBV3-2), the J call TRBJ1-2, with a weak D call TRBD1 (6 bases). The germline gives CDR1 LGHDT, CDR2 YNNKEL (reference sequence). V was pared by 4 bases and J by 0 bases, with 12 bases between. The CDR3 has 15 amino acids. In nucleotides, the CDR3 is TGTGCCAGCAGCCTCCTCCGACAGGCTAACTATGGCTACACCTTC. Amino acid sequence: CASSLLRQANYGYTF.

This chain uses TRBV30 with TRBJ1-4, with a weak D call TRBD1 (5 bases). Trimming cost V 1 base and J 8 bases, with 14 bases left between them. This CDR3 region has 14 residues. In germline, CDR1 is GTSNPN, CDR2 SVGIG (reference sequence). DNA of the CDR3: TGTGCCTGGAGTGGGGACTTTACGAGGGAAAAACTGTTTTTT. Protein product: CAWSGDFTREKLFF.

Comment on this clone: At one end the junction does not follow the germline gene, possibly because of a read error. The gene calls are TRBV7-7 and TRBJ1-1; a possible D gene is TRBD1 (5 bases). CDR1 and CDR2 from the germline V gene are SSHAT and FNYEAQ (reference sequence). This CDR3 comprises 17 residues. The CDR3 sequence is CASSLGQGGEMNTEAFF. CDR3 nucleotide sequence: TGTGCTAGCAGCTTGGGGCAGGGAGGGGAAATGAACACTGAAGCTTTCTTT.

CDR3 in amino acids: CASSKVVGPSWRAGEQYF. The CDR3 DNA reads TGTGCCAGCAGCAAAGTTGTGGGGCCTAGCTGGAGGGCGGGGGAGCAGTACTTC. The J gene is TRBJ2-7, the V gene TRBV21-1; the DNA was not compared with TRBD2, the D call given in the table. TRBV21-1 is noted as a pseudogene. The CDR3 has 18 residues.

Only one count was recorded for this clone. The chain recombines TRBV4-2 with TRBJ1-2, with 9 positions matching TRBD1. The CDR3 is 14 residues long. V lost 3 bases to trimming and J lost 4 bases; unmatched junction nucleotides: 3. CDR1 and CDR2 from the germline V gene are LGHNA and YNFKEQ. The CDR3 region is CASSQATGGYGYTF. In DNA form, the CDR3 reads TGTGCCAGCAGCCAGGCGACAGGGGGCTATGGCTACACCTTC.

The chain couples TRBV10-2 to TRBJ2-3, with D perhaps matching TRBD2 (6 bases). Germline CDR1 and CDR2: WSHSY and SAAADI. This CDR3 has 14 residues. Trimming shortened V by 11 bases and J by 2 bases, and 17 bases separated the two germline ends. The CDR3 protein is CAYGSRESTDTQYF. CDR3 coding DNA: TGCGCCTACGGTAGTCGGGAGTCCACAGATACGCAGTATTTT.

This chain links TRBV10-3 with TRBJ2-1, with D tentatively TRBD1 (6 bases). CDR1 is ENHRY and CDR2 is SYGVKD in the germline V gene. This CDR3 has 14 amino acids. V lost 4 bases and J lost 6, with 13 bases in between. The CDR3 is CAISVQGFGNEQFF. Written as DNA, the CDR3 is TGTGCCATCAGTGTACAGGGTTTCGGCAATGAGCAGTTCTTC.